A single sample is the source of the 5 T cell receptor beta chains below, sequenced in a study of CD8+ T cells in alopecia areata. RNA was isolated and reverse transcribed to cDNA, the sequencing template. Clones were sequenced by immunoSEQ multiplex PCR, and TCRdb holds only the in-frame ones, with some missing. The sample has fewer than 200,000 clones, around 60% seen once. The sample was CD4+ T cells sorted from blood, taken at week 0. These receptor sequences come from a human donor with alopecia areata.

This rearrangement joins TRBV10-3 to TRBJ2-6; no clear D. V dropped 7 bases and J dropped 2 bases, with 6 bases sitting between them. The CDR3 has 13 residues. In germline, CDR1 is ENHRY, CDR2 SYGVKD. The CDR3, as DNA: TGTGCCATCACGGGTCCTGGGGCCAACGTCCTGACTTTC. Protein: CAITGPGANVLTF.

The sample holds a few counts of this clone. The CDR3 reads CASSEGGTGAYEQYF. The CDR3 DNA reads TGTGCCAGCAGCGAGGGGGGGACAGGGGCCTACGAGCAGTACTTC. The genes are TRBV6-5 and TRBJ2-7; 10 bases are shared with TRBD1. The CDR3 runs 15 residues. The germline gives CDR1 MNHEY, CDR2 SVGAGI. V lost 6 bases and J lost 2; bases outside the gene matches: 7.

V gene TRBV6-5 combines with J gene TRBJ2-1; D unresolved. Germline values: CDR1 MNHEY, CDR2 SVGAGI. V was shortened by 0 bases and J by 8 bases, with 17 bases between the two germline ends. The CDR3 spans 16 residues. This chain's CDR3 is CASSYSGSGLIHEQFF. The CDR3 DNA follows: TGTGCCAGCAGTTACTCAGGGTCCGGCTTGATCCATGAGCAGTTCTTC.

In its sample, this clone was seen once. The chain couples TRBV27 to TRBJ2-3; D is perhaps TRBD1 (5 bases). CDR3 length equals 16 residues. Germline CDR1 and CDR2: MNHEY and SMNVEV (reference sequence). V lost 7 bases and J 5 bases, leaving 22 bases between the germline ends. The CDR3: CASKTQSPGIGDTQYF. CDR3 DNA: TGTGCCAGCAAAACACAGTCCCCAGGGATAGGAGATACGCAGTATTTT.

V gene TRBV25-1 combines with J gene TRBJ1-1, with unresolved D. CDR1 and CDR2 from the germline V gene are MGHDK and SYGVNS. V was clipped by 5 bases and J by 5 bases, with 15 bases between them. The CDR3 is 14 amino acids. The CDR3 is CASSSEGRMTEAFF. CDR3 coding DNA: TGTGCCAGCAGTTCTGAGGGCAGGATGACTGAAGCTTTCTTT.